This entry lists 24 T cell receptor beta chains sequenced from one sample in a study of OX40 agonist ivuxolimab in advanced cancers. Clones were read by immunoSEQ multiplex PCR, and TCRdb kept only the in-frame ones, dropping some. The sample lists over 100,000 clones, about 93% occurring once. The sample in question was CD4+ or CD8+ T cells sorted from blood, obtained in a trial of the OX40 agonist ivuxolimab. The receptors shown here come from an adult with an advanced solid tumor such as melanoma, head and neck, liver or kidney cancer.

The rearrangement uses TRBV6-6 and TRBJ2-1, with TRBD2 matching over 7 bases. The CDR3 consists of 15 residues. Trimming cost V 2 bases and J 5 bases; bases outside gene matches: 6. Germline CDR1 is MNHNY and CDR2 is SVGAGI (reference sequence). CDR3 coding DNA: TGTGCCAGCAGTTACGACCGGGACTACCACAATGAGCAGTTCTTC. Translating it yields CASSYDRDYHNEQFF.

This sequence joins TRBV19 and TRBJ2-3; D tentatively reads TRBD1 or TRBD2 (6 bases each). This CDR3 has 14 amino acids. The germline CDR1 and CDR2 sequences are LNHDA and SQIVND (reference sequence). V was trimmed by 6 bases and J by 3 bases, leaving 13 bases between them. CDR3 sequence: CASRGGQKTDTQYF. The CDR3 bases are TGTGCCAGTAGGGGAGGACAGAAGACAGATACGCAGTATTTT.

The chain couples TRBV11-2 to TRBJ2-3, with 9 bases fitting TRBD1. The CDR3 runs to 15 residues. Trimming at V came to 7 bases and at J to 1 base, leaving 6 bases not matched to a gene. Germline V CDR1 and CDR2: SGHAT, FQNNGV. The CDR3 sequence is CASTPRDRGTDTQYF. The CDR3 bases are TGTGCCAGCACCCCACGGGACAGGGGCACAGATACGCAGTATTTT.

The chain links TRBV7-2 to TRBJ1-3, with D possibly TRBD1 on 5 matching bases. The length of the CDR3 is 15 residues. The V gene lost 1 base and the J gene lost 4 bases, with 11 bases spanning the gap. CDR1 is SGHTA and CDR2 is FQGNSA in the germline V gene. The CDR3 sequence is CASSLGAGPGNTIYF. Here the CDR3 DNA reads TGTGCCAGCAGCTTAGGAGCAGGGCCAGGAAACACCATATATTTT. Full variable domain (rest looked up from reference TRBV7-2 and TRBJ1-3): GAGVSQSPSNKVTEKGKDVELRCDPISGHTALYWYRQSLGQGLEFLIYFQGNSAPDKSGLPSDRFSAERTGGSVSTLTIQRTQQEDSAVYLCASSLGAGPGNTIYFGEGSWLTVV.

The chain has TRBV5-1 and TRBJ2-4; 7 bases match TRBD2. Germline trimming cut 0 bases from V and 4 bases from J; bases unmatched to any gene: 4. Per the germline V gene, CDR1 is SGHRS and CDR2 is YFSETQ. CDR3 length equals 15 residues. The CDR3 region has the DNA TGCGCCAGCAGCTTGGTCCGGGAGGCTAAAAACATTCAGTACTTC. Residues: CASSLVREAKNIQYF.

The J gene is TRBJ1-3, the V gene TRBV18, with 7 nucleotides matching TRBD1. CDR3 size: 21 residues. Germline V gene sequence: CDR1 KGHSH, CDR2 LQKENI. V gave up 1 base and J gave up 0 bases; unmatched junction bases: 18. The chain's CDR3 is CASSPLTVDRSDVSSGNTIYF. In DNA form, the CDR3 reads TGTGCCAGCTCACCACTAACGGTGGACAGGTCCGACGTGAGCTCTGGAAACACCATATATTTT.

Here the CDR3 DNA reads TGTGCCAGCAGCTTACTGCTAGCAGCAGATACGCAGTATTTT. It encodes CASSLLLAADTQYF. V usage is TRBV7-2 and J usage is TRBJ2-3; possibly TRBD2 for D (5 bases). Germline V gives CDR1 SGHTA, CDR2 FQGNSA. The CDR3 contains 14 residues. V lost 2 bases and J 4 bases, leaving 10 bases between the germline ends.

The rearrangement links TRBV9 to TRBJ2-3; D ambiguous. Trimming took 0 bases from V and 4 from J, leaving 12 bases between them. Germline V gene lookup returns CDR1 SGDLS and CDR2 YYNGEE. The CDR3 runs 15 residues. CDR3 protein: CASSVAARSADTQYF. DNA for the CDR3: TGTGCCAGCAGCGTAGCGGCTAGATCCGCAGATACGCAGTATTTT. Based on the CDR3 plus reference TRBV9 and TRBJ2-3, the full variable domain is DSGVTQTPKHLITATGQRVTLRCSPRSGDLSVYWYQQSLDQGLQFLIQYYNGEERAKGNILERFSAQQFPDLHSELNLSSLELGDSALYFCASSVAARSADTQYFGPGTRLTVL.

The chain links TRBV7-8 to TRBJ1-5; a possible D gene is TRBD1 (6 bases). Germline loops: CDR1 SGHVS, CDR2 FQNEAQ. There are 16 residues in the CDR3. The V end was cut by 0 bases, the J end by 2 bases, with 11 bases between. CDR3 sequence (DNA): TGTGCCAGCAGCTTAGCTCGGGGGGCTGGCAATCAGCCCCAGCATTTT. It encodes CASSLARGAGNQPQHF.

The DNA of the CDR3 is TGTGCCAGTACCCCTACGATGGTCTCTCTGTATGGCTACACCTTC. Its protein is CASTPTMVSLYGYTF. The gene calls are TRBV19 and TRBJ1-2; D uncertain. The length of the CDR3 is 15 residues. Germline V gene sequence: CDR1 LNHDA, CDR2 SQIVND (reference sequence). Trimming took off 7 bases at V and 5 bases at J, with 20 bases between the two ends.

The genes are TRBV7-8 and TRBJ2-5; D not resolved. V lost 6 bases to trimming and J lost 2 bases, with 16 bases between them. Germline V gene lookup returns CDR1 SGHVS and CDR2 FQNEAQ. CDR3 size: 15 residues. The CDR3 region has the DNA TGTGCCAGCAGGGTAAGGCGTACGTCACAAGAGACCCAGTACTTC. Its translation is CASRVRRTSQETQYF.

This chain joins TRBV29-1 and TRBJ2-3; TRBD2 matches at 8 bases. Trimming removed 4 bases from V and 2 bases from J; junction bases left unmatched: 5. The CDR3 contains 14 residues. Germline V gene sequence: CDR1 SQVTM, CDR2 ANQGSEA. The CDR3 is CSVVQAGDTDTQYF. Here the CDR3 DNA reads TGCAGCGTTGTACAAGCGGGAGACACAGATACGCAGTATTTT.

CDR3 residues: CASSLEAGTVHADTQYF. The CDR3 region has the DNA TGCGCCAGCAGCTTGGAGGCCGGGACAGTACACGCAGATACGCAGTATTTT. The rearrangement joins TRBV5-1 to TRBJ2-3; 7 bases align to TRBD1. This CDR3 is 17 amino acids long. Germline V gene lookup returns CDR1 SGHRS and CDR2 YFSETQ. The trim removed 0 bases at V and 4 bases at J, leaving 11 bases unmatched.

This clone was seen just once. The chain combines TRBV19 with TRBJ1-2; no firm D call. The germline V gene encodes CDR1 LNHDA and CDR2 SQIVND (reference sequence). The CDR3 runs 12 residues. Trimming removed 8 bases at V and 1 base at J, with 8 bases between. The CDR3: CASAGSNYGYTF. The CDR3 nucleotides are TGTGCCAGTGCGGGGAGTAACTATGGCTACACCTTC.

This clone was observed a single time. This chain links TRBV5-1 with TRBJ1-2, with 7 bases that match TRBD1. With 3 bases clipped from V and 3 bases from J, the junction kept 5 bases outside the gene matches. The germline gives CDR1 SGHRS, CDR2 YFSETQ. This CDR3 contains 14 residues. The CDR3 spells CASSYGTEYYGYTF. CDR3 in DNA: TGCGCCAGCAGCTACGGGACAGAGTACTATGGCTACACCTTC.

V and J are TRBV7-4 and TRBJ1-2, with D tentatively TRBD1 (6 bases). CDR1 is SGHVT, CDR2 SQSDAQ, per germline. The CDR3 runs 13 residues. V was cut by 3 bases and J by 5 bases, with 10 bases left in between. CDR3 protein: CASSFGQQYGYTF. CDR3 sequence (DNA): TGTGCCAGCAGCTTCGGACAGCAGTATGGCTACACCTTC. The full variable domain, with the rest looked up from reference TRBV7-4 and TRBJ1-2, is GAGVSQSPRYKVAKRGRDVALRCDSISGHVTLYWYRQTLGQGSEVLTYSQSDAQRDKSGRPSGRFSAERPERSVSTLKIQRTEQGDSAVYLCASSFGQQYGYTFGSGTRLTVV.

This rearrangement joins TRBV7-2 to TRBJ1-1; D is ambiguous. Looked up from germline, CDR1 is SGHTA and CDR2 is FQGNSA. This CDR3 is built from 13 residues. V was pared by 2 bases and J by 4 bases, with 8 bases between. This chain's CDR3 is CASSLSSVTEAFF. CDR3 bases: TGTGCCAGCAGCTTATCGTCAGTCACTGAAGCTTTCTTT. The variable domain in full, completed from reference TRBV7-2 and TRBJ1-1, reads GAGVSQSPSNKVTEKGKDVELRCDPISGHTALYWYRQSLGQGLEFLIYFQGNSAPDKSGLPSDRFSAERTGGSVSTLTIQRTQQEDSAVYLCASSLSSVTEAFFGQGTRLTVV.

The CDR3 bases are TGCGCCAGCTCCGCGGGTCTAGCCGATCAGCCCCAGCATTTT. Translating gives CASSAGLADQPQHF. The chain couples TRBV5-1 to TRBJ1-5; the D is unclear. Trimming pared 7 bases from V and 5 bases from J, leaving 16 bases between. Germline assignment: CDR1 SGHRS and CDR2 YFSETQ. This CDR3 comprises 14 residues.

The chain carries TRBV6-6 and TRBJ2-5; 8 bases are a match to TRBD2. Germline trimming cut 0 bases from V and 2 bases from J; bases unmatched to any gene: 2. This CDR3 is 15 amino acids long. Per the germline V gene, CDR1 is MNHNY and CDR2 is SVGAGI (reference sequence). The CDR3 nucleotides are TGTGCCAGCAGTTACTCCCGGGGGGGTCAAGAGACCCAGTACTTC. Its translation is CASSYSRGGQETQYF.

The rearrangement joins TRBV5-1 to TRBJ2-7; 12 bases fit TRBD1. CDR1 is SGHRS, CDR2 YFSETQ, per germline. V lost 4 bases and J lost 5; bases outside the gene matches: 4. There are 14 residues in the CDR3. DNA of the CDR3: TGCGCCAGCAGCCCTGGGACAGGGGGCGACGAGCAGTACTTC. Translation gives CASSPGTGGDEQYF.

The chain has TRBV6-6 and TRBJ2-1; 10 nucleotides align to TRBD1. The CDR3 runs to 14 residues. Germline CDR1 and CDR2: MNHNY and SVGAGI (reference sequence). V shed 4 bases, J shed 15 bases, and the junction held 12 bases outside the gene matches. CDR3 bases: TGTGCCAGCAGTTCCGGGACAGGGGTCCCCCCACCGTTCTTC. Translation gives CASSSGTGVPPPFF.

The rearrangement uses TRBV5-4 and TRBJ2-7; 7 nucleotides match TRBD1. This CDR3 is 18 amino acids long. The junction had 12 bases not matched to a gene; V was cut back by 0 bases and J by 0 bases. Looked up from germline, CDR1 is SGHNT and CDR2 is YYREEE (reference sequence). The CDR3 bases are TGTGCCAGCAGCTTGGAGGGGGCCCCTCCCGTGAGCTCCTACGAGCAGTACTTC. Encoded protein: CASSLEGAPPVSSYEQYF.

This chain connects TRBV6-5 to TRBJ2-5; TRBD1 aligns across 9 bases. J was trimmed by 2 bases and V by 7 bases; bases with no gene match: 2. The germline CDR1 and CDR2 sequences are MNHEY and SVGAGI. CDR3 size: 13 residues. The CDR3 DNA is TGTGCCAGCAAAGGGACAGGGCAAGAGACCCAGTACTTC. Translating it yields CASKGTGQETQYF.

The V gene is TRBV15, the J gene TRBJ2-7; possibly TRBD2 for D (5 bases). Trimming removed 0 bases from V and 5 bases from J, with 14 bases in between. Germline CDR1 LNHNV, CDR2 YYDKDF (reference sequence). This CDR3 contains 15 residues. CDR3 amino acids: CATSRDRGLGHEQYF. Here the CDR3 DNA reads TGTGCCACCAGCAGAGATCGCGGACTGGGCCACGAGCAGTACTTC.